The 11 T cell receptor beta chains reported below all come from one sample, sequenced in a study of blood T cell repertoires in COVID-19. This table comes from immunoSEQ multiplex PCR, and its TCRdb copy is limited to in-frame clones, with some not included. Altogether about 210,000 clones are present, roughly 90% being singletons, with the ten largest covering 0.75% to 0.9%. Sequencing was performed on peripheral blood. These receptors all come from a woman between 70 and 85 years old with acute or convalescent COVID-19.

J is TRBJ1-1 and V is TRBV15, with D possibly being TRBD1 (6 bases). Germline CDR1 and CDR2: LNHNV and YYDKDF (reference sequence). V lost 0 bases and J 6 bases, leaving 14 bases between the germline ends. This CDR3 region has 15 residues. The CDR3 here is CATSRDRQGPPEAFF. DNA of the CDR3: TGTGCCACCAGCAGAGATAGGCAGGGGCCTCCTGAAGCTTTCTTT. The full variable domain, rest sourced from reference TRBV15 and TRBJ1-1, is DAMVIQNPRYQVTQFGKPVTLSCSQTLNHNVMYWYQQKSSQAPKLLFHYYDKDFNNEADTPDNFQSRRPNTSFCFLDIRSPGLGDTAMYLCATSRDRQGPPEAFFGQGTRLTVV.

In its sample, this clone was seen once. The V and J genes are TRBV18 and TRBJ2-2, with D tentatively TRBD1 (6 bases). The CDR3 has 15 residues. Trimming pared 0 bases from V and 3 bases from J, leaving 8 bases between. From germline, CDR1 is KGHSH and CDR2 LQKENI. The CDR3 sequence: CASSPPDRYTGELFF. In DNA, the CDR3 is TGTGCCAGCTCACCACCGGACAGATACACCGGGGAGCTGTTTTTT.

The chain is built from TRBV24-1 and TRBJ2-5, with 8 bases lining up with TRBD1. J lost 5 bases, V lost 4 bases, and 8 bases had no gene match. Germline lookup yields CDR1 KGHDR and CDR2 SFDVKD. CDR3 length: 15 residues. CDR3 region: CATSDRTGPGETQYF. DNA for the CDR3: TGTGCCACCAGTGACCGGACAGGGCCGGGGGAGACCCAGTACTTC.

The chain employs TRBV14 and TRBJ2-3; 8 nucleotides line up with TRBD2. The CDR3 consists of 14 residues. Germline V gene sequence: CDR1 SGHDN, CDR2 FVKESK. The J segment lost 1 base and the V segment lost 5 bases, leaving 2 bases of the junction unmatched. CDR3 in amino acids: CASSFGGGTDTQYF. The CDR3 DNA sequence: TGTGCCAGCAGCTTCGGGGGGGGCACAGATACGCAGTATTTT.

The V gene is TRBV18, the J gene TRBJ1-3, with D tentatively TRBD1 (6 bases). The CDR3 has 17 residues. In germline, CDR1 is KGHSH, CDR2 LQKENI. Trimming left V 2 bases short and J 0 bases short, with 14 bases between. The CDR3 loop reads CASSPNSGHFSGNTIYF. CDR3 DNA sequence: TGTGCCAGCTCACCAAACTCGGGACACTTCTCTGGAAACACCATATATTTT.

This rearrangement joins TRBV27 to TRBJ1-1; D perhaps matches TRBD1 (6 bases). The CDR3 runs 14 residues. Germline CDR1 is MNHEY and CDR2 is SMNVEV (reference sequence). V was clipped by 9 bases and J by 2 bases, with 16 bases between them. CDR3 DNA: TGTGCCAGTTTTCGGACAGCTATTAACACTGAAGCTTTCTTT. The encoded protein is CASFRTAINTEAFF.

This chain connects TRBV27 to TRBJ1-2; unclear D gene. The CDR3 is made up of 15 amino acids. Trimming pared 7 bases from V and 2 bases from J, leaving 17 bases between. Germline V gene sequence: CDR1 MNHEY, CDR2 SMNVEV (reference sequence). The CDR3 DNA is TGTGCCAGCACCCCTAATCCGACGGGAAACTATGGCTACACCTTC. It is translated as CASTPNPTGNYGYTF.

J is TRBJ1-6 and V is TRBV12-3 or TRBV12-4, with D uncertain. V gave up 2 bases and J gave up 6 bases, with 5 bases separating them. This CDR3 has 13 residues. CDR3 loop: CASSLFFNSPLHF. CDR3 nucleotide sequence: TGTGCCAGCAGTTTATTCTTTAATTCACCCCTCCACTTT.

The rearrangement uses TRBV5-1 and TRBJ1-2; D gene unclear. With 0 bases removed from V and 6 bases from J, the gap between germline ends came to 12 bases. The CDR3 is made up of 14 amino acids. Per the germline V gene, CDR1 is SGHRS and CDR2 is YFSETQ. The CDR3 loop reads CASSLATGLDGYTF. The CDR3, as DNA: TGCGCCAGCAGCTTGGCCACGGGTTTGGATGGCTACACCTTC.

The chain employs TRBV29-1 and TRBJ1-2, with D hard to call. V dropped 4 bases and J dropped 6 bases, with 9 bases sitting between them. The CDR3 spans 11 residues. Germline assignment: CDR1 SQVTM and CDR2 ANQGSEA. As DNA, the CDR3 is TGCAGCGTTGGAGGGAGAGATGGCTACACCTTC. Protein sequence: CSVGGRDGYTF. Full variable domain (remainder filled in from reference TRBV29-1 and TRBJ1-2): SAVISQKPSRDICQRGTSLTIQCQVDSQVTMMFWYRQQPGQSLTLIATANQGSEATYESGFVIDKFPISRPNLTFSTLTVSNMSPEDSSIYLCSVGGRDGYTFGSGTRLTVV.

The chain has TRBV5-1 and TRBJ1-2, with TRBD1 matching 9 bases. With V trimmed by 4 bases and J by 4 bases, 8 bases remained unmatched. CDR1 and CDR2 from the germline V gene are SGHRS and YFSETQ. CDR3 length: 15 residues. The CDR3 DNA follows: TGCGCCAGCAGCCGGGACAGGGTCGAGGTCTATGGCTACACCTTC. Translated: CASSRDRVEVYGYTF.